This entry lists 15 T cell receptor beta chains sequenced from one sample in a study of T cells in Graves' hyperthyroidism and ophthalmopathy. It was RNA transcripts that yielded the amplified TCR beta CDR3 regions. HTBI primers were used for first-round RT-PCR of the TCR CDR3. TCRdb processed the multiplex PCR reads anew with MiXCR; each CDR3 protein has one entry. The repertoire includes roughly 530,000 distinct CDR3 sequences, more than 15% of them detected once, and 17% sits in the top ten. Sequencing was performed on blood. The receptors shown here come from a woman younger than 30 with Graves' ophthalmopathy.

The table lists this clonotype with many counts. Written as DNA, the CDR3 is TGTGCCAGCAGCACCTACAATGAGCAGTTCTTC. It is translated as CASSTYNEQFF. V gene TRBV28 combines with J gene TRBJ2-1; no clear D gene. With 6 bases removed from V and 2 bases from J, the gap between germline ends came to 2 bases. Germline CDR1 and CDR2: MDHEN and SYDVKM. The CDR3 is made up of 11 amino acids.

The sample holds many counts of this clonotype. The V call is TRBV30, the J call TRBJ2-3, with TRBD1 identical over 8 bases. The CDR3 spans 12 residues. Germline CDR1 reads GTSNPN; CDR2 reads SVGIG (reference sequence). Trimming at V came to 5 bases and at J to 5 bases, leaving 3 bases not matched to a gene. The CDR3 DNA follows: TGTGCCTGGGGACAGGGAGGAGATACGCAGTATTTT. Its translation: CAWGQGGDTQYF.

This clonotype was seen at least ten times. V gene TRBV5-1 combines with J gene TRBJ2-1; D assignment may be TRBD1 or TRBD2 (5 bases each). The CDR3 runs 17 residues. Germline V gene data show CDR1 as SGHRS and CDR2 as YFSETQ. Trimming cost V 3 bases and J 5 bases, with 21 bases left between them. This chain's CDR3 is CASSSGIGAGNNNEQFF. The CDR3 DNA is TGCGCCAGCAGCTCTGGGATCGGGGCGGGTAACAACAATGAGCAGTTCTTC.

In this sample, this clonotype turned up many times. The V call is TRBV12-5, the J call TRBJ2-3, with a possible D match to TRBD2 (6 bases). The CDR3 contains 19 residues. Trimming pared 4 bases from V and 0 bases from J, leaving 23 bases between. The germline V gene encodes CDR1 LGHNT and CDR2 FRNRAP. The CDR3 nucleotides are TGTGCTAGTGGTTCCCCCTGGCCCCCAATAGCGGCTAGCACAGATACGCAGTATTTT. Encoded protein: CASGSPWPPIAASTDTQYF.

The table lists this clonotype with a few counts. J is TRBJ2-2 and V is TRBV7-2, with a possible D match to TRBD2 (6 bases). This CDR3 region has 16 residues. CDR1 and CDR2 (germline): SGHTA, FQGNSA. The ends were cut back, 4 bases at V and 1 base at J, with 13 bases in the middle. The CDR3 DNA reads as TGTGCCAGCAGCTCATCCGGGACTCAGAACACCGGGGAGCTGTTTTTT. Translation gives CASSSSGTQNTGELFF.

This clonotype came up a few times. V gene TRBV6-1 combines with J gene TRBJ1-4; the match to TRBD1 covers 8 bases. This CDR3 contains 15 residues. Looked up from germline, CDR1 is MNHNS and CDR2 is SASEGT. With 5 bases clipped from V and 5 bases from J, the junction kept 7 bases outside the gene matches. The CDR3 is CASSRGTGTNEKLFF. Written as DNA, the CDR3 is TGTGCCAGCAGTAGAGGGACAGGCACCAATGAAAAACTGTTTTTT.

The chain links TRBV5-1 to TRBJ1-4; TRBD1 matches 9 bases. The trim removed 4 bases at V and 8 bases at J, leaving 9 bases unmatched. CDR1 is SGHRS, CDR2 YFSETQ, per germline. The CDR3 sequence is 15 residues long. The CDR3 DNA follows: TGCGCCAGCAGCCCTCGGGACAGGGTTAAAGAAAAACTGTTTTTT. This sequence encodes CASSPRDRVKEKLFF.

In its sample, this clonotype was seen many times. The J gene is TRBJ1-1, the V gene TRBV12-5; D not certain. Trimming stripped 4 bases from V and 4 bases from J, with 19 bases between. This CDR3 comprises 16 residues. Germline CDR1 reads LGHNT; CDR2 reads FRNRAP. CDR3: CASGSARLGSGTEAFF. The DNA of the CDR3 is TGTGCTAGTGGTTCCGCCCGGTTGGGCTCGGGCACTGAAGCTTTCTTT. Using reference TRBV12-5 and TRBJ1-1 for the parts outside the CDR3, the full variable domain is DARVTQTPRHKVTEMGQEVTMRCQPILGHNTVFWYRQTMMQGLELLAYFRNRAPLDDSGMPKDRFSAEMPDATLATLKIQPSEPRDSAVYFCASGSARLGSGTEAFFGQGTRLTVV.

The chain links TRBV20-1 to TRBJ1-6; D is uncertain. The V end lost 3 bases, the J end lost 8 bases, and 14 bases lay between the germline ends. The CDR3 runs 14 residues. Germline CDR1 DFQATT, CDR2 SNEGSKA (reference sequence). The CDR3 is CSARAWVIDSPLHF. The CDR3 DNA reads TGCAGTGCTAGGGCTTGGGTCATAGATTCACCCCTCCACTTT.

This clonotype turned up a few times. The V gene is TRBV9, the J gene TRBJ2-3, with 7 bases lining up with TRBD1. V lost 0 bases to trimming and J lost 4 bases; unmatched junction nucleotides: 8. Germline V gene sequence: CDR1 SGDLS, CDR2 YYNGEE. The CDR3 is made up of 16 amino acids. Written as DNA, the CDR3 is TGTGCCAGCAGCGTAGATCGGACAGGATCCTCAGATACGCAGTATTTT. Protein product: CASSVDRTGSSDTQYF.

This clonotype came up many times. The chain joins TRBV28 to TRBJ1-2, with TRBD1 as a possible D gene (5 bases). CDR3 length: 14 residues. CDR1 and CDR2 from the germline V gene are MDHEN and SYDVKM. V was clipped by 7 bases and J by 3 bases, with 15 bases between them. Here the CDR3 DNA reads TGTGCCAGCATCGAATCGGGACTACACTATGGCTACACCTTC. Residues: CASIESGLHYGYTF.

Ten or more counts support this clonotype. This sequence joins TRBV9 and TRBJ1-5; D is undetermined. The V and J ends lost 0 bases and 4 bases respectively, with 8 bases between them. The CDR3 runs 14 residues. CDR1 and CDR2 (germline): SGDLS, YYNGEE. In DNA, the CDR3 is TGTGCCAGCAGCGTAGGGTCGGGGAATCAGCCCCAGCATTTT. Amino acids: CASSVGSGNQPQHF.

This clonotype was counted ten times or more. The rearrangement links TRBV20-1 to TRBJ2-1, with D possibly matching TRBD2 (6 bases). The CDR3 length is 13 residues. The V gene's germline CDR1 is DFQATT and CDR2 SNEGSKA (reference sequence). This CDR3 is CSAGLPSYNEQFF. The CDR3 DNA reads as TGCAGCGCGGGACTCCCCTCCTACAATGAGCAGTTCTTC.

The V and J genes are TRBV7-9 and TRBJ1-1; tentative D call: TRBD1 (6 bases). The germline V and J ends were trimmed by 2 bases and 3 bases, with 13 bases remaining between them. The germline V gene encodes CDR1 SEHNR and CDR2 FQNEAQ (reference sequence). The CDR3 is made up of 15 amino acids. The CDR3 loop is CASSLSTRGDTEAFF. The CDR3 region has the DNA TGTGCCAGCAGCTTATCTACCAGGGGAGACACTGAAGCTTTCTTT.

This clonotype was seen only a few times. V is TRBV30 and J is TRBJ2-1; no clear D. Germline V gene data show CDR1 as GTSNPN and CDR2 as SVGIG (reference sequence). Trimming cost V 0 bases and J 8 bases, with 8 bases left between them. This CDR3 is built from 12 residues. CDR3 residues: CAWSVGLDEQFF. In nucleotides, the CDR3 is TGTGCCTGGAGTGTGGGTTTGGATGAGCAGTTCTTC.